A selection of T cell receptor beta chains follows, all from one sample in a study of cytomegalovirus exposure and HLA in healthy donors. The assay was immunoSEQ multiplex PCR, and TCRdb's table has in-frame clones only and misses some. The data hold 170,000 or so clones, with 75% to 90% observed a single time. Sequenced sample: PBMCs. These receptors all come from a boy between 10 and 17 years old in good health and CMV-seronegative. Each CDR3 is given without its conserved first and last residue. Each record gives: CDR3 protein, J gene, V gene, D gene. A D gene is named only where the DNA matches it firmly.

cdr3_aa: AISESRENQPQH
j_call: TRBJ1-5
v_call: TRBV10-3
d_call: -

cdr3_aa: ASSLNLRGFYGYT
j_call: TRBJ1-2
v_call: TRBV7-2
d_call: -

cdr3_aa: ASSLRRAGSNTGELF
j_call: TRBJ2-2
v_call: TRBV5-5
d_call: -

cdr3_aa: ASSYQQGLLETQY
j_call: TRBJ2-5
v_call: TRBV6-5
d_call: -

cdr3_aa: ASSWGQGAYEQY
j_call: TRBJ2-7
v_call: TRBV5-6
d_call: TRBD1

cdr3_aa: ASSSRGQASYEQY
j_call: TRBJ2-7
v_call: TRBV13
d_call: TRBD1

cdr3_aa: ASSLTGGYEKLF
j_call: TRBJ1-4
v_call: TRBV11-3
d_call: TRBD1

cdr3_aa: ASSLLRDISGVSYEQY
j_call: TRBJ2-7
v_call: TRBV27
d_call: -

cdr3_aa: ASGSSPGLAGGDTGELF
j_call: TRBJ2-2
v_call: TRBV12-5
d_call: TRBD2

cdr3_aa: ASSRGPDQPQH
j_call: TRBJ1-5
v_call: TRBV6-1
d_call: TRBD1

cdr3_aa: ASSYVSGSYEQY
j_call: TRBJ2-7
v_call: TRBV6-5
d_call: -

cdr3_aa: ASSLEQGYT
j_call: TRBJ1-2
v_call: TRBV13
d_call: -

cdr3_aa: ASSLSGGAEAF
j_call: TRBJ1-1
v_call: TRBV11-3
d_call: -

cdr3_aa: ASSAVGVGGYT
j_call: TRBJ1-2
v_call: TRBV25-1
d_call: -

cdr3_aa: ASSQAGGGGYEQY
j_call: TRBJ2-7
v_call: TRBV7-9
d_call: -

cdr3_aa: SGAGEVGEAF
j_call: TRBJ1-1
v_call: TRBV29-1
d_call: -

cdr3_aa: ASSLEPSRNEQF
j_call: TRBJ2-1
v_call: TRBV7-2
d_call: -

cdr3_aa: ASSLTGGSEKLF
j_call: TRBJ1-4
v_call: TRBV5-1
d_call: TRBD1

cdr3_aa: ASSPGAGIYSGNTIY
j_call: TRBJ1-3
v_call: TRBV7-2
d_call: -

cdr3_aa: ASSISDRPHYGYT
j_call: TRBJ1-2
v_call: TRBV19
d_call: -

cdr3_aa: ASSPAGSSYEQY
j_call: TRBJ2-7
v_call: TRBV5-1
d_call: -

cdr3_aa: ASSLSGETNQPQH
j_call: TRBJ1-5
v_call: TRBV11-2
d_call: -

cdr3_aa: ASSRESSGGASEQF
j_call: TRBJ2-1
v_call: TRBV6-4
d_call: TRBD2

cdr3_aa: ASYPLLGQLNYGYT
j_call: TRBJ1-2
v_call: TRBV5-6
d_call: TRBD1

cdr3_aa: ASSSGTGVTNYGYT
j_call: TRBJ1-2
v_call: TRBV6-6
d_call: TRBD1

cdr3_aa: AISESTSGLDEQF
j_call: TRBJ2-1
v_call: TRBV10-3
d_call: TRBD2

cdr3_aa: ASSQLAEGATEAF
j_call: TRBJ1-1
v_call: TRBV21-1
d_call: -

cdr3_aa: ASSEMRLGGSSSGELF
j_call: TRBJ2-2
v_call: TRBV9
d_call: TRBD2

cdr3_aa: AWTSGRSTDTQY
j_call: TRBJ2-3
v_call: TRBV30
d_call: TRBD2

cdr3_aa: ASSLGGRASYNEQF
j_call: TRBJ2-1
v_call: TRBV11-3
d_call: -

cdr3_aa: ASSLNLGTGYNEQF
j_call: TRBJ2-1
v_call: TRBV5-1
d_call: TRBD1

cdr3_aa: ASAVKGIIYEQY
j_call: TRBJ2-7
v_call: TRBV27
d_call: -

cdr3_aa: ATSKLDRGIHNEQF
j_call: TRBJ2-1
v_call: TRBV15
d_call: TRBD1

cdr3_aa: ASSHTGPGTEAF
j_call: TRBJ1-1
v_call: TRBV5-1
d_call: -

cdr3_aa: ASSYSPGNPGNTIY
j_call: TRBJ1-3
v_call: TRBV6-5
d_call: -

cdr3_aa: ASSSGRNTEAF
j_call: TRBJ1-1
v_call: TRBV4-2
d_call: -

cdr3_aa: ASSSLIGPGEGYT
j_call: TRBJ1-2
v_call: TRBV11-1
d_call: -

cdr3_aa: ASSLEGGDWVYNEQF
j_call: TRBJ2-1
v_call: TRBV11-3
d_call: -

cdr3_aa: ASSVPTMGGRAEETQY
j_call: TRBJ2-5
v_call: TRBV7-9
d_call: TRBD2

cdr3_aa: ATASAGNEETQY
j_call: TRBJ2-5
v_call: TRBV15
d_call: -

cdr3_aa: ASSVAGGGPETQY
j_call: TRBJ2-5
v_call: TRBV9
d_call: -

cdr3_aa: ASSGEYYGYT
j_call: TRBJ1-2
v_call: TRBV6-6
d_call: -

cdr3_aa: ASSTGQIYQETQY
j_call: TRBJ2-5
v_call: TRBV21-1
d_call: -

cdr3_aa: ASSFTGFNGYT
j_call: TRBJ1-2
v_call: TRBV6-5
d_call: -

cdr3_aa: ASSHLNLAGGGYEQY
j_call: TRBJ2-7
v_call: TRBV14
d_call: TRBD2

cdr3_aa: ASSAGGAYNSPLH
j_call: TRBJ1-6
v_call: TRBV9
d_call: TRBD1

cdr3_aa: ASSYRTTSEAF
j_call: TRBJ1-1
v_call: TRBV6-5
d_call: -

cdr3_aa: ASSVGSGGSYNEQF
j_call: TRBJ2-1
v_call: TRBV9
d_call: -

cdr3_aa: ASSEHRRDYGYT
j_call: TRBJ1-2
v_call: TRBV6-1
d_call: -

cdr3_aa: ASSSPTGTELYEQY
j_call: TRBJ2-7
v_call: TRBV7-8
d_call: TRBD1

cdr3_aa: ASSLGTGGRVDTQY
j_call: TRBJ2-3
v_call: TRBV13
d_call: TRBD1

cdr3_aa: ASSSDRVDGYT
j_call: TRBJ1-2
v_call: TRBV6-5
d_call: TRBD1

cdr3_aa: ASSSPPHRGRYTEAF
j_call: TRBJ1-1
v_call: TRBV7-9
d_call: TRBD1

cdr3_aa: ASSLSNTEAF
j_call: TRBJ1-1
v_call: TRBV13
d_call: -

cdr3_aa: ASSVEGDNLYNEQF
j_call: TRBJ2-1
v_call: TRBV9
d_call: -

cdr3_aa: ASSLAAQGQPQH
j_call: TRBJ1-5
v_call: TRBV27
d_call: -

cdr3_aa: ASSWGTGGAGTEAF
j_call: TRBJ1-1
v_call: TRBV5-5
d_call: TRBD1

cdr3_aa: SSSLPWDFGF
j_call: TRBJ2-1
v_call: TRBV7-9
d_call: -

cdr3_aa: ASSAGRDYGYT
j_call: TRBJ1-2
v_call: TRBV7-9
d_call: -

cdr3_aa: ASSLDRHRAEDTEAF
j_call: TRBJ1-1
v_call: TRBV11-1
d_call: -